The 21 T cell receptor beta chains listed next were all sequenced from one sample in a study of graft-versus-host responses after intestinal transplantation. Data came from immunoSEQ multiplex PCR; TCRdb stores just in-frame clones and leaves some out. The data hold some 76,000 clones, with roughly 84% observed a single time. No antigens are known for them. The source was unstimulated CD8+ T cells sorted from spleen or lymph node cells, collected before transplant. The receptors come from a human donor who was the organ donor for an intestinal transplant.

This clone is medium-sized by share. The CDR3 bases are TGTGCCAGCAGTTTTATTGATGCAGGGGCGGTCTATGGCTACACCTTC. Translated: CASSFIDAGAVYGYTF. The chain joins TRBV28 to TRBJ1-2; tentative D call: TRBD1 (6 bases). CDR3 length: 16 residues. In germline, CDR1 is MDHEN, CDR2 SYDVKM. The V gene lost 3 bases and the J gene lost 4 bases, with 18 bases spanning the gap.

CDR3 sequence: CASSLRGIVHEQYF. CDR3 in DNA: TGTGCCAGCAGTTTACGGGGAATTGTCCACGAGCAGTACTTC. The V gene is TRBV27, the J gene TRBJ2-7, with a weak D call TRBD2 (5 bases). The CDR3 has 14 residues. The V and J ends lost 2 bases and 5 bases respectively, with 13 bases between them. Germline assignment: CDR1 MNHEY and CDR2 SMNVEV (reference sequence).

CDR3 sequence reads: CASSYSKGQPEQYF. The CDR3 DNA follows: TGCGCCAGCAGTTACTCAAAGGGACAGCCCGAGCAGTACTTC. The chain carries TRBV5-1 and TRBJ2-7; 7 bases match TRBD1. J lost 6 bases, V lost 5 bases, and 11 bases had no gene match. There are 14 residues in the CDR3. The germline gives CDR1 SGHRS, CDR2 YFSETQ. The full variable domain, rest sourced from reference TRBV5-1 and TRBJ2-7, is KAGVTQTPRYLIKTRGQQVTLSCSPISGHRSVSWYQQTPGQGLQFLFEYFSETQRNKGNFPGRFSGRQFSNSRSEMNVSTLELGDSALYLCASSYSKGQPEQYFGPGTRLTVT.

This clone was seen once. Within the sample, other DNA sequences also encode this same CDR3. The rearrangement links TRBV7-8 to TRBJ1-4; 7 positions match TRBD1. The CDR3 consists of 17 residues. V lost 5 bases, J lost 0 bases, and 9 bases stayed unmatched. Germline V CDR1 and CDR2: SGHVS, FQNEAQ. The CDR3 loop reads CASSPRTGHTTNEKLFF. The CDR3 coding sequence is TGTGCCAGCAGCCCGCGGACAGGCCACACAACTAATGAAAAACTGTTTTTT.

In nucleotides, the CDR3 is TGTGCCAGCAGCGAAACTAGCGGGGGGGCAGATACGCAGTATTTT. Translation gives CASSETSGGADTQYF. The chain uses TRBV7-9 and TRBJ2-3, with 13 bases matching TRBD2. CDR3 length: 15 residues. Germline V gives CDR1 SEHNR, CDR2 FQNEAQ (reference sequence). V lost 5 bases and J lost 4; bases outside the gene matches: 3.

J is TRBJ2-3 and V is TRBV6-1; D is unresolved. The CDR3 has 14 amino acids. The V gene lost 6 bases and the J gene lost 0 bases, with 10 bases spanning the gap. Germline assignment: CDR1 MNHNS and CDR2 SASEGT. CDR3 loop: CASRGGRSTDTQYF. The CDR3 nucleotides are TGTGCCAGCAGAGGCGGACGGAGCACAGATACGCAGTATTTT.

The chain recombines TRBV9 with TRBJ2-5, with 12 bases that match TRBD1. The CDR3 runs 17 residues. V dropped 0 bases and J dropped 4; count of bases not matched to a gene: 7. Germline CDR1 and CDR2: SGDLS and YYNGEE. CDR3 DNA: TGTGCCAGCAGCGTAGGTTTTCCGGGACAGGGGGCAGAGACCCAGTACTTC. The encoded protein is CASSVGFPGQGAETQYF.

This clone ranks as medium-sized. V gene TRBV28 combines with J gene TRBJ2-7; maybe TRBD2 (6 bases). The CDR3 has 14 amino acids. V lost 6 bases, J lost 4 bases, and 16 bases lay in between. Germline lookup yields CDR1 MDHEN and CDR2 SYDVKM. This CDR3 reads CASRPAGLRYEQYF. For the CDR3, the DNA is TGTGCCAGCAGGCCCGCGGGACTGAGGTACGAGCAGTACTTC.

This chain uses TRBV27 with TRBJ2-1; perhaps TRBD2 as D (6 bases). Trimming left V 3 bases short and J 2 bases short, with 8 bases between. Germline assignment: CDR1 MNHEY and CDR2 SMNVEV (reference sequence). This CDR3 comprises 14 residues. Written as DNA, the CDR3 is TGTGCCAGCAGTTTGGGGGGTCCCTACAATGAGCAGTTCTTC. Its protein product is CASSLGGPYNEQFF.

The V gene is TRBV6-5, the J gene TRBJ1-2; D remains ambiguous. CDR1 is MNHEY, CDR2 SVGAGI, per germline. The V and J ends lost 0 bases and 2 bases respectively, with 13 bases between them. The CDR3 is 16 amino acids. The CDR3, as DNA: TGTGCCAGCAGTTACTCGAGTGGAGCGTTCAACTATGGCTACACCTTC. Protein product: CASSYSSGAFNYGYTF.

This chain joins TRBV30 and TRBJ2-2; no clear D gene. The CDR3 runs 12 residues. Trimming pared 4 bases from V and 6 bases from J, leaving 9 bases between. CDR1 and CDR2 (germline): GTSNPN, SVGIG (reference sequence). For the CDR3, the DNA is TGTGCCTGGACCCAGATTTCCGGGGAGCTGTTTTTT. This codes for CAWTQISGELFF.

The chain combines TRBV30 with TRBJ2-2; D gene uncertain. Trimming stripped 0 bases from V and 0 bases from J, with 5 bases between. The CDR3 is made up of 14 amino acids. Germline loops: CDR1 GTSNPN, CDR2 SVGIG (reference sequence). The CDR3 is CAWSVSTNTGELFF. The CDR3 DNA reads TGTGCCTGGAGTGTATCTACGAACACCGGGGAGCTGTTTTTT.

The chain couples TRBV6-1 to TRBJ1-6; perhaps TRBD1 as D (6 bases). The germline V gene has CDR1 MNHNS and CDR2 SASEGT. Trimming removed 2 bases at V and 5 bases at J, with 13 bases between. CDR3 length equals 16 residues. CDR3 protein: CASSESPGDDNSPLHF. The CDR3 region has the DNA TGTGCCAGCAGTGAAAGTCCAGGGGATGATAATTCACCCCTCCACTTT.

This clone was found once. J is TRBJ2-5 and V is TRBV19; D may correspond to TRBD1 or TRBD2 (5 bases each). The CDR3 has 18 residues. Germline assignment: CDR1 LNHDA and CDR2 SQIVND (reference sequence). The V and J ends lost 9 bases and 4 bases respectively, with 30 bases between them. In DNA form, the CDR3 reads TGTGCCAGGCCATCGCGGAATGGACTCAGGGTCTTGGGAGAGACCCAGTACTTC. Translating gives CARPSRNGLRVLGETQYF.

The gene calls are TRBV6-1 and TRBJ2-1; D is ambiguous. CDR1 MNHNS and CDR2 SASEGT come from the germline V gene. This CDR3 region has 12 residues. Trimming stripped 2 bases from V and 6 bases from J, with 5 bases between. In nucleotides, the CDR3 is TGTGCCAGCAGTGAAATGGGCAATGAGCAGTTCTTC. Protein: CASSEMGNEQFF.

The chain uses TRBV19 and TRBJ1-1, with D perhaps TRBD1 (6 bases). Germline CDR1 reads LNHDA; CDR2 reads SQIVND (reference sequence). The V and J ends lost 9 bases and 1 base respectively, with 18 bases between them. CDR3 size: 15 residues. The CDR3 protein is CASTLTGLGNTEAFF. The CDR3 DNA follows: TGTGCCAGCACCCTTACAGGGCTTGGGAACACTGAAGCTTTCTTT. Full variable domain (outside the CDR3, taken from reference TRBV19 and TRBJ1-1): DGGITQSPKYLFRKEGQNVTLSCEQNLNHDAMYWYRQDPGQGLRLIYYSQIVNDFQKGDIAEGYSVSREKKESFPLTVTSAQKNPTAFYLCASTLTGLGNTEAFFGQGTRLTVV.

V is TRBV7-9 and J is TRBJ2-1, with D perhaps matching TRBD1 (5 bases). Germline loops: CDR1 SEHNR, CDR2 FQNEAQ (reference sequence). This CDR3 has 12 amino acids. The V end lost 5 bases, the J end lost 4 bases, and 6 bases lay between the germline ends. As DNA, the CDR3 is TGTGCCAGCAGCCGGACATACAATGAGCAGTTCTTC. It translates to CASSRTYNEQFF.

This chain connects TRBV19 to TRBJ1-4, with D hard to call. Germline CDR1 is LNHDA and CDR2 is SQIVND (reference sequence). The V gene lost 4 bases and the J gene lost 8 bases, with 20 bases spanning the gap. The CDR3 covers 16 residues. The CDR3 spells CASSNHYGGIGEKLFF. CDR3 coding DNA: TGTGCCAGTAGTAACCACTACGGAGGGATTGGAGAAAAACTGTTTTTT.

The V call is TRBV19, the J call TRBJ2-5; D possibly corresponds to TRBD1 (5 bases). The germline CDR1 and CDR2 sequences are LNHDA and SQIVND (reference sequence). CDR3 length: 15 amino acids. V dropped 6 bases and J dropped 7 bases, with 21 bases sitting between them. CDR3 loop: CASSPGPVGDWTQYF. Here the CDR3 DNA reads TGTGCCAGTAGCCCGGGCCCAGTAGGGGATTGGACCCAGTACTTC. Based on the CDR3 plus reference TRBV19 and TRBJ2-5, the full variable domain is DGGITQSPKYLFRKEGQNVTLSCEQNLNHDAMYWYRQDPGQGLRLIYYSQIVNDFQKGDIAEGYSVSREKKESFPLTVTSAQKNPTAFYLCASSPGPVGDWTQYFGPGTRLLVL.

The V and J genes are TRBV6-1 and TRBJ1-2; D uncertain. Germline values: CDR1 MNHNS, CDR2 SASEGT. This CDR3 region has 13 residues. V was pared by 1 base and J by 5 bases, with 8 bases between. The CDR3 spells CASSEGEGYGYTF. CDR3 in DNA: TGTGCCAGCAGTGAAGGTGAGGGTTATGGCTACACCTTC.

This chain connects TRBV28 to TRBJ1-1; D possibly corresponds to TRBD1 (6 bases). The CDR3 sequence is 18 residues long. Trimming took 4 bases from V and 2 from J, leaving 23 bases between them. Germline CDR1 is MDHEN and CDR2 is SYDVKM. In DNA form, the CDR3 reads TGTGCCAGCAGTTGGGTAATGGGGACACTTAAAATAAACACTGAAGCTTTCTTT. Amino acids: CASSWVMGTLKINTEAFF.